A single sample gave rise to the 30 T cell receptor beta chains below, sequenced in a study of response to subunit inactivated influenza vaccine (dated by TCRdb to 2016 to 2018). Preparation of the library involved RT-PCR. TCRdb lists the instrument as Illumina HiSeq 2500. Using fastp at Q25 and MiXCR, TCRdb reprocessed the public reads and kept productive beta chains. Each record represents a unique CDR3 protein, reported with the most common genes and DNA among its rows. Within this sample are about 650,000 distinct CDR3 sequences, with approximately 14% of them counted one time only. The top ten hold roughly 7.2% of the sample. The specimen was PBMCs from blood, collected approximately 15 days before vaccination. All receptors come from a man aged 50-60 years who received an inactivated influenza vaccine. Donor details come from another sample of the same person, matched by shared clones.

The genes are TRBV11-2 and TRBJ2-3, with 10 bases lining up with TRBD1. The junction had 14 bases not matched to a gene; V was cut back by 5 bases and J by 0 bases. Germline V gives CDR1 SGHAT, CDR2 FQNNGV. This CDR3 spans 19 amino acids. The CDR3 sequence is CASSRSGWTGGTSTDTQYF. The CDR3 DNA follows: TGTGCCAGCAGCCGATCCGGTTGGACAGGGGGTACCAGCACAGATACGCAGTATTTT.

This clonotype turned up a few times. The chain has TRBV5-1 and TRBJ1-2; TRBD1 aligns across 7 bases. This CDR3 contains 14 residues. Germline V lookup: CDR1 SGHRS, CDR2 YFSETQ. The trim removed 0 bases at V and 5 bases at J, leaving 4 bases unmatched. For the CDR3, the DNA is TGCGCCAGCAGCTTGGCCGCGGGACAGTATGGCTACACCTTC. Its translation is CASSLAAGQYGYTF.

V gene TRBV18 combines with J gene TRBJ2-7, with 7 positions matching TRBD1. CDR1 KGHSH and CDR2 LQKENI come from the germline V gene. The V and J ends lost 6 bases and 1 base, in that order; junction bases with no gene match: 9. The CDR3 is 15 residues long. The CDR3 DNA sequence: TGTGCCAGCTCCCGACGGGACAGATATTCCTACGAGCAGTACTTC. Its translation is CASSRRDRYSYEQYF.

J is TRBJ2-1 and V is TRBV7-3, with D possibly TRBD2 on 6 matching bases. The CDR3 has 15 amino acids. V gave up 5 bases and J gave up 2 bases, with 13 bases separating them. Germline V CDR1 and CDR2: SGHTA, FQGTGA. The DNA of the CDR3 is TGTGCCAGCAGCACCACCGGACTAACCTACAATGAGCAGTTCTTC. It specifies CASSTTGLTYNEQFF.

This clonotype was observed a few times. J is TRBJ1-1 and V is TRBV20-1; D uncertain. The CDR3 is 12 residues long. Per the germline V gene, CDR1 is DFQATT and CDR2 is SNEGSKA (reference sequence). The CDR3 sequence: CNPSPSDTEAFF. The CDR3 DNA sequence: TGCAATCCGAGTCCCTCGGACACTGAAGCTTTCTTT.

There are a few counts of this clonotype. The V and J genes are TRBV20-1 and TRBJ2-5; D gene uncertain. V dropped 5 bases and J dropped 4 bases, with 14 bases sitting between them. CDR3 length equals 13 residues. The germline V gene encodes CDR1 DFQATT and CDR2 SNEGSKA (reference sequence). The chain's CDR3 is CSAGSPGLETQYF. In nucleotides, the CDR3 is TGCAGTGCTGGCTCTCCCGGGCTAGAGACCCAGTACTTC.

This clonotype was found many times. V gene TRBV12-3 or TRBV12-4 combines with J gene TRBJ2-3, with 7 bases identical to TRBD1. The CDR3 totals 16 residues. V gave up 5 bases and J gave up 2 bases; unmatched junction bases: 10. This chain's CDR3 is CASSNPPGQITDTQYF. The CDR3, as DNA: TGTGCCAGCAGTAACCCACCGGGACAGATCACAGATACGCAGTATTTT.

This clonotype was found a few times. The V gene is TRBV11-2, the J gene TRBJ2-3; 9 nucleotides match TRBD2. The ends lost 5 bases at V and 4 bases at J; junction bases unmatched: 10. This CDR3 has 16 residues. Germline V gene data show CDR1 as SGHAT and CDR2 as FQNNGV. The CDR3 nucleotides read TGTGCCAGCAGCAAGGGGGGGGGACTAGCCGCAGATACGCAGTATTTT. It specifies CASSKGGGLAADTQYF.

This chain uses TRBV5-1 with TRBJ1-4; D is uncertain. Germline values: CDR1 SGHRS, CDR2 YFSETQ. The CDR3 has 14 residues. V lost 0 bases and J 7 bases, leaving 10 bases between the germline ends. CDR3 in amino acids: CASSLDSGFEKLFF. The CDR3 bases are TGCGCCAGCAGCTTGGACAGCGGATTTGAAAAACTGTTTTTT.

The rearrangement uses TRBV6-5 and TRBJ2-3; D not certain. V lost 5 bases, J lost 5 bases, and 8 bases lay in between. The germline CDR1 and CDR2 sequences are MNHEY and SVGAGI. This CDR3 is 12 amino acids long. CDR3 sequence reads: CASSKMGDTQYF. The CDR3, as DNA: TGTGCCAGCAGTAAAATGGGAGATACGCAGTATTTT.

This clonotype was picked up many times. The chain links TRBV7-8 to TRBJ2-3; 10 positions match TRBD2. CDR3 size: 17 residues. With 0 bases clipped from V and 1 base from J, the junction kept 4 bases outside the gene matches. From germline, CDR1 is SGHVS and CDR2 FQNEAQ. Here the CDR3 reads CASSLATTSGGTDTQYF. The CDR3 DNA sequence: TGTGCCAGCAGCTTAGCGACCACTAGCGGGGGCACAGATACGCAGTATTTT. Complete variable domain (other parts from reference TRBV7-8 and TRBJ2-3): GAGVSQSPRYKVAKRGQDVALRCDPISGHVSLFWYQQALGQGPEFLTYFQNEAQLDKSGLPSDRFFAERPEGSVSTLKIQRTQQEDSAVYLCASSLATTSGGTDTQYFGPGTRLTVL.

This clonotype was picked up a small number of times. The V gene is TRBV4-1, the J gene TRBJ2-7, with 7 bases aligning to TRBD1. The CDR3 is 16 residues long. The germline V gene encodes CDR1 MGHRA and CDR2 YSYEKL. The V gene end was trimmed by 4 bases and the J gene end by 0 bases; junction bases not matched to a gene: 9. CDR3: CASSRSPGQHSYEQYF. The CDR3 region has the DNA TGCGCCAGCAGCCGCTCACCGGGACAGCACTCCTACGAGCAGTACTTC.

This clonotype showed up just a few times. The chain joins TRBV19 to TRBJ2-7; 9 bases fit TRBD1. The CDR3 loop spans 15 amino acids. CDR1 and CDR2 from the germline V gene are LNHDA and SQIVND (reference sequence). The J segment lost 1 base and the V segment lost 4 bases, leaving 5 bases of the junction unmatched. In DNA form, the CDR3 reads TGTGCCAGTAGTACCTCCGGGACAGGGTCCTACGAGCAGTACTTC. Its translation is CASSTSGTGSYEQYF.

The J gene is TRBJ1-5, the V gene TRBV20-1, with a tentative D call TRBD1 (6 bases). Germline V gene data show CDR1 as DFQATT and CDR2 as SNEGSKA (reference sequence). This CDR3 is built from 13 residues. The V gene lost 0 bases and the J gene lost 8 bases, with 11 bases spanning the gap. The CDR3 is CSARDPGEKPQHF. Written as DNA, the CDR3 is TGCAGTGCTAGAGACCCAGGGGAGAAGCCCCAGCATTTT.

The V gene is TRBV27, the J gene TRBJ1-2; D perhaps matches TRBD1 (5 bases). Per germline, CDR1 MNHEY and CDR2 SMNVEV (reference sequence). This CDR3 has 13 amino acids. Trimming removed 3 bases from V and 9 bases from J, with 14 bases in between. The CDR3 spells CASSFRSGFSYTF. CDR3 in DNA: TGTGCCAGCAGTTTTCGTTCAGGGTTTAGCTACACCTTC.

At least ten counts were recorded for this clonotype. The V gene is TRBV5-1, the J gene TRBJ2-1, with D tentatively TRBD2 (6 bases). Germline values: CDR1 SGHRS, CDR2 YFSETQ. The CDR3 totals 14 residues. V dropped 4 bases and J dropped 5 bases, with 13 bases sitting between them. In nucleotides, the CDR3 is TGCGCCAGCAGCGAAACCGGGAGTAACAATGAGCAGTTCTTC. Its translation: CASSETGSNNEQFF.

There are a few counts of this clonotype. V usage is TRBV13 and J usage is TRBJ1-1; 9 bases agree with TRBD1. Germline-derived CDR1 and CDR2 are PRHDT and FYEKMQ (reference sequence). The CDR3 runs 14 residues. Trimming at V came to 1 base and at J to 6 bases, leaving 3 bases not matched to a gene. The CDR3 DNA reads TGTGCCAGCAGCTTAGCACAGGGGGCAGCTGAAGCTTTCTTT. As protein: CASSLAQGAAEAFF.

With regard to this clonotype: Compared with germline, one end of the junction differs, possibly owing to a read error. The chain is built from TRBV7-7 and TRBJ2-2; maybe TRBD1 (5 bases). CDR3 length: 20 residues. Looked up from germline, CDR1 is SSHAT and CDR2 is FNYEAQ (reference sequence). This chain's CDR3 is CASSLVSAGPLLKYTGELFF. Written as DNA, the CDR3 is TGTGCTAGCAGCTTAGTTTCGGCAGGGCCCCTTCTAAAATACACCGGGGAGCTGTTTTTT.

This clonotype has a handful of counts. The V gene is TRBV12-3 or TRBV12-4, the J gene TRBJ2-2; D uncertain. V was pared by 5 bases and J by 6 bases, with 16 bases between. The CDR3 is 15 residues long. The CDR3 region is CASSRGANNPGELFF. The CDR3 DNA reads TGTGCCAGCAGTCGAGGTGCTAACAACCCCGGGGAGCTGTTTTTT.

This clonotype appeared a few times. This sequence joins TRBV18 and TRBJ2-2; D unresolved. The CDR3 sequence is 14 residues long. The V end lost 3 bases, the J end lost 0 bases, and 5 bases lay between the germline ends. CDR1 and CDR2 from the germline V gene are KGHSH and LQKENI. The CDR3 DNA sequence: TGTGCCAGCTCACCCCTAGCGAACACCGGGGAGCTGTTTTTT. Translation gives CASSPLANTGELFF. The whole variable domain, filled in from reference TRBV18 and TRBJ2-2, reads NAGVMQNPRHLVRRRGQEARLRCSPMKGHSHVYWYRQLPEEGLKFMVYLQKENIIDESGMPKERFSAEFPKEGPSILRIQQVVRGDSAAYFCASSPLANTGELFFGEGSRLTVL.

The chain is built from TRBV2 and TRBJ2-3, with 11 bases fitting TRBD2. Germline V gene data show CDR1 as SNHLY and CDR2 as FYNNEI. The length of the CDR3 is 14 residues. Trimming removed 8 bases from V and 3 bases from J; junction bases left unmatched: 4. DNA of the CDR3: TGTGCCAGCGGCGCTAGCGGGAGGACAGATACGCAGTATTTT. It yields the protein CASGASGRTDTQYF.

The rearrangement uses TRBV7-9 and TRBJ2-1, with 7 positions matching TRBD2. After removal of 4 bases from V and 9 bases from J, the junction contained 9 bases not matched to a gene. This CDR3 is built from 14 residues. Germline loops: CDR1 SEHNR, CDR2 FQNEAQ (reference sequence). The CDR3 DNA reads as TGTGCCAGCAGCTCAGGACTAGGGGTCGGTGAGCAGTTCTTC. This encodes CASSSGLGVGEQFF.

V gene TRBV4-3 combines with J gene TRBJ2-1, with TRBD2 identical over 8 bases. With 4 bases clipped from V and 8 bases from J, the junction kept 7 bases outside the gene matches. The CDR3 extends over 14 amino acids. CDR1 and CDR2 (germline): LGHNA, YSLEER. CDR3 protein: CASSLGSGRYEQFF. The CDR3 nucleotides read TGCGCCAGCAGCCTCGGGAGCGGGAGATATGAGCAGTTCTTC.

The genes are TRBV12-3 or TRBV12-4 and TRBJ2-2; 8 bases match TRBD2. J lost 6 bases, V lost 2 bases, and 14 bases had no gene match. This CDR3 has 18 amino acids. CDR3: CASSLRGGAGAIPGELFF. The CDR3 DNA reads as TGTGCCAGCAGTTTACGGGGGGGAGCGGGAGCGATTCCCGGGGAGCTGTTTTTT.

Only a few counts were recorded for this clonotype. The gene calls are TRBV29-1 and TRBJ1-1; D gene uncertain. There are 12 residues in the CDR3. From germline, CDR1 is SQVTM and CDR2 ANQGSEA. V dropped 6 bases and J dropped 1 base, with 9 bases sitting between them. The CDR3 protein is CSVSQSNTEAFF. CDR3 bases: TGCAGCGTGTCACAGTCGAACACTGAAGCTTTCTTT.

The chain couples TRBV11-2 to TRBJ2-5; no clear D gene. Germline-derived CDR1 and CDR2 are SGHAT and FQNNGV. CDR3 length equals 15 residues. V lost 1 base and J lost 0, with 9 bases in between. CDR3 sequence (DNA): TGTGCCAGCAGCTTAGGTCCTTACAACCAAGAGACCCAGTACTTC. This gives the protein CASSLGPYNQETQYF.

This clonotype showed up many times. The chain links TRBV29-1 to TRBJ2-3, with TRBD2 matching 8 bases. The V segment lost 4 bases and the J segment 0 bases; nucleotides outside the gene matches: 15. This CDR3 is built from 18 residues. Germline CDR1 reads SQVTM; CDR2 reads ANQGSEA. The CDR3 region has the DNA TGCAGCGTTGTCGGCCGGGGGGGCCGAGCGTCTAGCACAGATACGCAGTATTTT. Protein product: CSVVGRGGRASSTDTQYF.

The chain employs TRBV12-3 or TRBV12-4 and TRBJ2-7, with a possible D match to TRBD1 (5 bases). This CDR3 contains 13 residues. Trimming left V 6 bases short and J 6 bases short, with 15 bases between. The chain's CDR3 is CASRTVALGEQYF. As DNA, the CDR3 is TGTGCCAGCAGGACAGTAGCCCTCGGCGAGCAGTACTTC.

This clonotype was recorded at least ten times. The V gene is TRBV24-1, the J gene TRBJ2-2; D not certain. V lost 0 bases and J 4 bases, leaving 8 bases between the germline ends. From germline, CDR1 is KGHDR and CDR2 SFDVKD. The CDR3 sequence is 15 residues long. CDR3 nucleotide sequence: TGTGCCACCAGTGATTTGGGCGGTTCCACCGGGGAGCTGTTTTTT. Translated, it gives CATSDLGGSTGELFF.

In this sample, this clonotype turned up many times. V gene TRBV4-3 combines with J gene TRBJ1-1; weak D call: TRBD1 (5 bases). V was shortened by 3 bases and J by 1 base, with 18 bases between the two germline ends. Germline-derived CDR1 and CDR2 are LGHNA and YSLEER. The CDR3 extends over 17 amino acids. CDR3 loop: CASSHEWSGTPNTEAFF. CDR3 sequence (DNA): TGCGCCAGCAGCCACGAATGGTCCGGGACTCCGAACACTGAAGCTTTCTTT.